One sample yielded the 4 T cell receptor beta chains listed below, sequenced in a study of blood T cell repertoires in COVID-19. The repertoire was sequenced with immunoSEQ multiplex PCR; TCRdb's copy has only in-frame clones and lacks some. The table includes tens of thousands of clones, about 83% detected once. The sequenced sample consisted of peripheral blood. These receptors were obtained from a man between 50 and 59 years old with active COVID-19.

This chain links TRBV11-2 with TRBJ2-7; 11 bases line up with TRBD2. The CDR3 is 14 amino acids. The V and J ends lost 5 bases and 3 bases, in that order; junction bases with no gene match: 3. Germline V gives CDR1 SGHAT, CDR2 FQNNGV. CDR3 sequence: CASSGGTSGYEQYF. CDR3 DNA: TGTGCCAGCAGCGGGGGGACTAGCGGCTACGAGCAGTACTTC. Together with reference TRBV11-2 and TRBJ2-7, the CDR3 gives the full variable domain: EAGVAQSPRYKIIEKRQSVAFWCNPISGHATLYWYQQILGQGPKLLIQFQNNGVVDDSQLPKDRFSAERLKGVDSTLKIQPAKLEDSAVYLCASSGGTSGYEQYFGPGTRLTVT.

The V gene is TRBV2, the J gene TRBJ1-2; tentatively, D is TRBD1 (5 bases). The CDR3 loop spans 15 amino acids. The V gene's germline CDR1 is SNHLY and CDR2 FYNNEI. The ends were cut back, 6 bases at V and 1 base at J, with 15 bases in the middle. The CDR3 reads CASRGYSGGNYGYTF. Here the CDR3 DNA reads TGTGCCAGCAGAGGGTACTCCGGGGGTAACTATGGCTACACCTTC.

This rearrangement joins TRBV10-1 to TRBJ2-3, with a weak D call TRBD2 (5 bases). Trimming took off 7 bases at V and 2 bases at J, with 13 bases between the two ends. The CDR3 totals 14 residues. Germline lookup yields CDR1 WNHNN and CDR2 SYGVQD (reference sequence). CDR3 protein: CASTSTFPTDTQYF. The CDR3 bases are TGCGCCAGCACTAGCACCTTCCCCACAGATACGCAGTATTTT.

The chain links TRBV6-1 to TRBJ1-1, with 7 bases fitting TRBD1. Germline loops: CDR1 MNHNS, CDR2 SASEGT. Trimming removed 3 bases from V and 5 bases from J; junction bases left unmatched: 3. The CDR3 has 13 amino acids. CDR3 loop: CASSDTRGTEAFF. As DNA, the CDR3 is TGTGCCAGCAGTGATACCAGGGGGACTGAAGCTTTCTTT.